This T cell receptor beta chain was observed in a study of blood T cell repertoires in COVID-19. Study in general: Specimens from acute and convalescent COVID-19 originated in the United States, Italy and Spain. PBMCs, B-cell-depleted T cells, or T cells provided the cDNA or gDNA that made up the material.

This table comes from immunoSEQ multiplex PCR, and its TCRdb copy is limited to in-frame clones, with some not included. The repertoire holds more than 300,000 clones, over 75% seen once, with less than 11% in the top ten. Patients of the Seattle cohort, enrolled during active infection, were followed longitudinally. The clonotype was recovered from a woman aged 25-40 years with COVID-19, enrolled during active disease. The sample consisted of peripheral blood.

The CDR3 DNA is TGTGCCAGCAGTTCTCGGGACAGGGTGCTAGGGATCGGAGCTTTCTTT. It codes for CASSSRDRVLGIGAFF. The rearrangement links TRBV28 to TRBJ1-1, with 9 bases fitting TRBD1. The CDR3 sequence is 16 residues long. With V trimmed by 4 bases and J by 10 bases, 16 bases remained unmatched. Per germline, CDR1 MDHEN and CDR2 SYDVKM.